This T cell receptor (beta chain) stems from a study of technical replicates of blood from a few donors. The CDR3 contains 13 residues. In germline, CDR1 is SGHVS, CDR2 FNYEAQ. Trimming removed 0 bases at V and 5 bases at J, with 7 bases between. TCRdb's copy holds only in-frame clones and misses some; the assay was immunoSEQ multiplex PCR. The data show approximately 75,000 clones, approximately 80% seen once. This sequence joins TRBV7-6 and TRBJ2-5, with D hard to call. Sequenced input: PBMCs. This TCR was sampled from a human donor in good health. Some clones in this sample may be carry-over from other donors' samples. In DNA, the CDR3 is TGTGCCAGCAGCTTAGCCGCGGTGGAGACCCAGTACTTC. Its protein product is CASSLAAVETQYF.